In its sample, the clone carrying this TCR beta chain was seen a few times. Antigen specificity is unknown. The sample originates from a study of vaccination effects on CD4 cells after COVID-19. The overall study: Ahead of sequencing, the ViraFEST assay grew antigen-specific CD4+ T cells using viral peptide pools.

Cultured cells yielded isolated CD4+ T cells after 10 days. In germline, CDR1 is MNHEY, CDR2 SVGAGI. V gave up 0 bases and J gave up 6 bases, with 8 bases separating them. The CDR3 is 13 residues long. Clones were read by immunoSEQ multiplex PCR, and TCRdb kept only the in-frame ones, dropping some. The sample carries roughly 50,000 clones, 67% recorded once. The rearrangement uses TRBV6-5 and TRBJ1-1; no reliable D call. Sequenced material: CD4+ T cells from PBMCs cultured without peptide, taken before COVID-19 vaccination. This clonotype was sampled from a human donor who received a COVID-19 vaccine. In DNA form, the CDR3 reads TGTGCCAGCAGTTACTCTGGTGGGGCTGAAGCTTTCTTT. It is translated as CASSYSGGAEAFF.